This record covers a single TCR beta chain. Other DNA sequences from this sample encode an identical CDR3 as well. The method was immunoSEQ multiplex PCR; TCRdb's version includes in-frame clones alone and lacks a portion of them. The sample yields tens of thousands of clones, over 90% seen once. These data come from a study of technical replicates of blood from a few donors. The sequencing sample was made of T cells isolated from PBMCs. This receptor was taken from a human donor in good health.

The CDR3 reads CASSVGDSSYEQYF. The DNA for the CDR3 is TGTGCCAGCAGCGTAGGGGACAGCTCCTACGAGCAGTACTTC. The V gene is TRBV9, the J gene TRBJ2-7; 7 bases are shared with TRBD1. The CDR3 has 14 residues. Germline V gives CDR1 SGDLS, CDR2 YYNGEE. Trimming cost V 0 bases and J 0 bases; bases outside gene matches: 0.